The 18 T cell receptor beta chains presented below share a single source sample, sequenced in a study of OX40 agonist ivuxolimab in advanced cancers. TCRdb keeps only in-frame clones here, not all; method: immunoSEQ multiplex PCR. This table has fewer than 60,000 clones, 91% appearing once. Here the sequenced sample was CD4+ or CD8+ T cells sorted from blood, taken in a trial of the OX40 agonist ivuxolimab. The receptor source for this set is an adult with an advanced solid tumor such as melanoma, head and neck, liver or kidney cancer.

CDR3 DNA sequence: TGCAGCGTGTCGGATTACAGGGTTACAAGAGATACGCAGTATTTT. Translating gives CSVSDYRVTRDTQYF. The chain recombines TRBV29-1 with TRBJ2-3, with a possible D match to TRBD1 (6 bases). V lost 6 bases and J lost 5, with 21 bases in between. From germline, CDR1 is SQVTM and CDR2 ANQGSEA. This CDR3 comprises 15 residues.

The chain links TRBV6-6 to TRBJ1-5, with 10 bases aligning to TRBD1. V shed 7 bases and J 5 bases; nucleotides not matched to a gene: 8. Per the germline V gene, CDR1 is MNHNY and CDR2 is SVGAGI (reference sequence). The CDR3 runs 15 residues. The CDR3 DNA reads as TGTGCCAGCACCCCGGGGACAGGGGTGGATCAGCCCCAGCATTTT. Encoded protein: CASTPGTGVDQPQHF.

Here the CDR3 DNA reads TGCGCCAGCCGGCCGGCAGGAGACACCGGGGAGCTGTTTTTT. This translates into CASRPAGDTGELFF. The J gene is TRBJ2-2, the V gene TRBV5-1; the D is unclear. V shed 7 bases and J shed 3 bases, with 13 bases lying between them. CDR1 SGHRS and CDR2 YFSETQ come from the germline V gene. This CDR3 is 14 amino acids long. The whole variable domain, remainder taken from reference TRBV5-1 and TRBJ2-2, is KAGVTQTPRYLIKTRGQQVTLSCSPISGHRSVSWYQQTPGQGLQFLFEYFSETQRNKGNFPGRFSGRQFSNSRSEMNVSTLELGDSALYLCASRPAGDTGELFFGEGSRLTVL.

This clone was found once. The chain joins TRBV4-1 to TRBJ2-6; no definite D call. Germline CDR1 reads MGHRA; CDR2 reads YSYEKL. V lost 3 bases and J 4 bases, leaving 13 bases between the germline ends. The CDR3 totals 16 residues. CDR3 region: CASSQRVLSGANVLTF. The CDR3 DNA is TGCGCCAGCAGCCAGAGAGTTTTATCGGGGGCCAACGTCCTGACTTTC.

This clone was seen just once. J is TRBJ2-1 and V is TRBV7-3; tentatively, D is TRBD2 (6 bases). Trimming took 1 base from V and 7 from J, leaving 17 bases between them. Germline assignment: CDR1 SGHTA and CDR2 FQGTGA. This CDR3 contains 16 residues. The CDR3 loop reads CASSLRSDGSGNEQFF. The CDR3 nucleotides read TGTGCCAGCAGCTTAAGGTCTGACGGGAGTGGGAATGAGCAGTTCTTC.

This clone has a single count. This chain links TRBV28 with TRBJ1-1; TRBD1 matches 8 bases. The CDR3 totals 16 residues. Germline CDR1 is MDHEN and CDR2 is SYDVKM. The J segment lost 10 bases and the V segment lost 6 bases, leaving 19 bases of the junction unmatched. CDR3 region: CASRSPPFGQGERAFF. CDR3 nucleotides: TGTGCCAGCAGATCCCCCCCCTTCGGACAGGGCGAGCGAGCTTTCTTT.

The rearrangement joins TRBV5-1 to TRBJ1-1; D gene ambiguous. The CDR3 runs to 14 residues. The germline V gene has CDR1 SGHRS and CDR2 YFSETQ. The V and J ends lost 0 bases and 0 bases respectively, with 6 bases between them. CDR3 coding DNA: TGCGCCAGCAGCTTGGATCAGATGAACACTGAAGCTTTCTTT. It encodes CASSLDQMNTEAFF.

This clone was recorded only once. The J gene is TRBJ2-7, the V gene TRBV18; 10 bases fit TRBD1. Unmatched junction bases numbered 3, after V lost 0 bases and J lost 7 bases. Germline lookup yields CDR1 KGHSH and CDR2 LQKENI. The CDR3 spans 14 residues. As DNA, the CDR3 is TGTGCCAGCTCACCACCGACAGGGGGCTGGGAGCAGTACTTC. This sequence encodes CASSPPTGGWEQYF.

The chain employs TRBV11-3 and TRBJ2-5; maybe TRBD2 (5 bases). The V end lost 5 bases, the J end lost 5 bases, and 15 bases lay between the germline ends. The CDR3 is 14 amino acids. The V gene's germline CDR1 is SGHNT and CDR2 YENEEA. In DNA, the CDR3 is TGTGCCAGCAGCGCGGGCTCCAGATCCGAGACCCAGTACTTC. Translated, it gives CASSAGSRSETQYF.

The chain employs TRBV6-1 and TRBJ1-6, with TRBD1 as a possible D gene (6 bases). V lost 5 bases and J lost 3, with 11 bases in between. Looked up from germline, CDR1 is MNHNS and CDR2 is SASEGT. The CDR3 covers 15 residues. DNA of the CDR3: TGTGCCAGCAGTCGGGACACCTACTATAATTCACCCCTCCACTTT. It yields the protein CASSRDTYYNSPLHF.

This clone was seen once. The CDR3 end shows no conserved phenylalanine or tryptophan, and so a read error is likely. The limits of the CDR3 on the DNA are not certain, so only TCRdb's listed CDR3 is given. The chain carries TRBV9 and TRBJ2-7; TRBD1, the table's D call, lacks a check against the DNA. Germline V lookup: CDR1 SGDLS, CDR2 YYNGEE. Both ends counted, the CDR3 spans 10 residues. CDR3 residues: CASSVAPQGC.

The V gene is TRBV7-8, the J gene TRBJ2-7, with 8 positions matching TRBD1. The germline V gene has CDR1 SGHVS and CDR2 FQNEAQ. V dropped 3 bases and J dropped 6; count of bases not matched to a gene: 13. The CDR3 covers 16 residues. CDR3 in DNA: TGTGCCAGCAGCTTTTTTCAGGGGGCCGCTCGTTCCGAGCAGTACTTC. Amino acids: CASSFFQGAARSEQYF.

The J gene is TRBJ2-3, the V gene TRBV5-6, with D tentatively TRBD1 or TRBD2 (5 bases each). The CDR3 loop spans 13 amino acids. Germline loops: CDR1 SGHDT, CDR2 YYEEEE. V lost 0 bases and J 6 bases, leaving 8 bases between the germline ends. CDR3 protein: CASSLAGADTQYF. CDR3 coding DNA: TGTGCCAGCAGCTTGGCCGGGGCGGATACGCAGTATTTT.

The rearrangement joins TRBV7-2 to TRBJ1-1, with D maybe TRBD1 (5 bases). Trimming shortened V by 1 base and J by 4 bases, and 10 bases separated the two germline ends. The germline CDR1 and CDR2 sequences are SGHTA and FQGNSA. This CDR3 spans 14 amino acids. CDR3 nucleotide sequence: TGTGCCAGCAGCTTAGTGTTTGGGGGCACTGAAGCTTTCTTT. Translation gives CASSLVFGGTEAFF.

This clone has only one observation. The chain is built from TRBV11-2 and TRBJ2-5; D not certain. The length of the CDR3 is 11 residues. V lost 1 base and J 4 bases, leaving 1 base between the germline ends. Germline CDR1 reads SGHAT; CDR2 reads FQNNGV. The CDR3 bases are TGTGCCAGCAGCTTAGCAGAGACCCAGTACTTC. As protein: CASSLAETQYF.

The chain employs TRBV5-1 and TRBJ1-1; 7 bases match TRBD1. This CDR3 is built from 15 residues. Unmatched junction bases numbered 7, after V lost 4 bases and J lost 1 base. Germline CDR1 and CDR2: SGHRS and YFSETQ. For the CDR3, the DNA is TGCGCCAGCAGCCTTTTGACAGGGAAGAACACTGAAGCTTTCTTT. Translation gives CASSLLTGKNTEAFF.

This clone is judged large (0.1 to 1%). J is TRBJ2-1 and V is TRBV10-3; TRBD1 matches at 7 bases. The CDR3 runs 13 residues. The V gene end was trimmed by 6 bases and the J gene end by 5 bases; junction bases not matched to a gene: 4. Per germline, CDR1 ENHRY and CDR2 SYGVKD. This CDR3 reads CAIRTGTHNEQFF. The CDR3 DNA is TGTGCCATCAGGACAGGGACCCACAATGAGCAGTTCTTC.

The CDR3, as DNA: TGTGCCAGCAGCTTCGGGGGCCACGGTCAGCCCCAGCATTTT. Translated: CASSFGGHGQPQHF. The rearrangement uses TRBV7-2 and TRBJ1-5; D is perhaps TRBD1 (6 bases). The germline V gene has CDR1 SGHTA and CDR2 FQGNSA. The CDR3 totals 14 residues. The V gene lost 3 bases and the J gene lost 6 bases, with 12 bases spanning the gap.